These 20 T cell receptor beta chains originate from one sample sequenced in a study of shared clonotypes between healthy human individuals. Assay used: immunoSEQ multiplex PCR; TCRdb lists only in-frame clones, some missing. Among about 2.2 million clones listed, 93% were seen once. Naive-designated CD8 cells lacked CD45RO, were positively enriched for CCR7, and omitted terminally differentiated effector memory CD45RA+ cells. Sequencing input: naive CD8+ T cells from PBMCs. The source is a man younger than 35 in good health. Some clones in this sample may be carry-over from other donors' samples.

V and J are TRBV28 and TRBJ2-1; 7 bases are shared with TRBD2. The CDR3 runs 15 residues. With 8 bases clipped from V and 0 bases from J, the junction kept 7 bases outside the gene matches. Germline V gene sequence: CDR1 MDHEN, CDR2 SYDVKM. The CDR3 is CASEEGGNSYNEQFF. In DNA, the CDR3 is TGTGCCAGCGAGGAGGGAGGGAACTCCTACAATGAGCAGTTCTTC.

The V and J genes are TRBV28 and TRBJ2-5; possible D gene TRBD2, 6 bases. Germline CDR1 MDHEN, CDR2 SYDVKM. The CDR3 length is 17 residues. Trimming shortened V by 6 bases and J by 0 bases, and 20 bases separated the two germline ends. CDR3 region: CASSLRAGSPYQETQYF. Written as DNA, the CDR3 is TGTGCCAGCAGCCTTAGGGCGGGGTCCCCTTACCAAGAGACCCAGTACTTC. Variable domain in full (rest from reference TRBV28 and TRBJ2-5): DVKVTQSSRYLVKRTGEKVFLECVQDMDHENMFWYRQDPGLGLRLIYFSYDVKMKEKGDIPEGYSVSREKKERFSLILESASTNQTSMYLCASSLRAGSPYQETQYFGPGTRLLVL.

The J gene is TRBJ2-7, the V gene TRBV10-3, with TRBD1 matching over 12 bases. Germline V gives CDR1 ENHRY, CDR2 SYGVKD. V gave up 6 bases and J gave up 2 bases; unmatched junction bases: 17. This CDR3 region has 19 residues. The CDR3 sequence: CAISRLHLGQGASAYEQYF. For the CDR3, the DNA is TGTGCCATCAGCAGACTACATCTGGGACAGGGGGCATCGGCCTACGAGCAGTACTTC.

This CDR3 is CASSHLGSSGEQFF. CDR3 in DNA: TGCGCCAGCAGCCACCTCGGGAGTTCAGGTGAGCAGTTCTTC. This rearrangement joins TRBV4-1 to TRBJ2-1, with D possibly matching TRBD2 (6 bases). CDR1 MGHRA and CDR2 YSYEKL come from the germline V gene. The V end was cut by 3 bases, the J end by 9 bases, with 15 bases between. The CDR3 spans 14 residues.

The gene calls are TRBV27 and TRBJ2-7, with 7 positions matching TRBD1. CDR1 is MNHEY, CDR2 SMNVEV, per germline (reference sequence). This CDR3 is built from 14 residues. V shed 7 bases, J shed 2 bases, and the junction held 8 bases outside the gene matches. This CDR3 is CASTPTGTAYEQYF. CDR3 DNA sequence: TGTGCCAGCACCCCAACCGGGACAGCCTACGAGCAGTACTTC.

This CDR3 is CASSQDRIAYEQYF. The CDR3 DNA is TGCGCCAGCAGCCAAGATCGGATAGCCTACGAGCAGTACTTC. The rearrangement joins TRBV4-1 to TRBJ2-7; D remains unclear. Germline V gene data show CDR1 as MGHRA and CDR2 as YSYEKL. The CDR3 length is 14 residues. V was pared by 0 bases and J by 2 bases, with 8 bases between.

The gene calls are TRBV30 and TRBJ1-2, with a weak D call TRBD1 (5 bases). The ends were cut back, 0 bases at V and 4 bases at J, with 9 bases in the middle. Germline V lookup: CDR1 GTSNPN, CDR2 SVGIG (reference sequence). The CDR3 covers 13 residues. CDR3 bases: TGTGCCTGGAGTGTAACAGGTGCCTATGGCTACACCTTC. This encodes CAWSVTGAYGYTF.

The rearrangement joins TRBV6-1 to TRBJ2-7; D gene uncertain. Germline CDR1 and CDR2: MNHNS and SASEGT. V was cut by 2 bases and J by 3 bases, with 11 bases left in between. CDR3 size: 14 residues. The CDR3 nucleotides read TGTGCCAGCAGTGAAACGGCCGACTTCTACGAGCAGTACTTC. Residues: CASSETADFYEQYF.

The chain employs TRBV7-9 and TRBJ1-5; unclear D gene. Trimming cost V 5 bases and J 1 base, with 9 bases left between them. Germline V gene lookup returns CDR1 SEHNR and CDR2 FQNEAQ (reference sequence). The CDR3 is 14 residues long. As DNA, the CDR3 is TGTGCCAGCAGCCACGCCAGCAGCAATCAGCCCCAGCATTTT. Amino acid sequence: CASSHASSNQPQHF.

As for this clone: At the DNA level, this CDR3 is encoded by other sequences in the same sample as well. The rearrangement links TRBV11-2 to TRBJ2-7; the D gene is possibly TRBD1 (5 bases). There are 13 residues in the CDR3. Trimming removed 5 bases at V and 1 base at J, with 9 bases between. Germline V gene data show CDR1 as SGHAT and CDR2 as FQNNGV. CDR3 bases: TGTGCCAGCAGCGTGGGGCGGTCCTACGAGCAGTACTTC. Amino acids: CASSVGRSYEQYF.

As regards this clone: This could be a read error, since a much larger clone is one nucleotide away. At the DNA level, this CDR3 is encoded by other sequences in the same sample as well. This chain links TRBV9 with TRBJ1-5; D is undetermined. The CDR3 runs to 14 residues. From germline, CDR1 is SGDLS and CDR2 YYNGEE. V gave up 0 bases and J gave up 0 bases, with 4 bases separating them. The CDR3 protein is CASSVGDSNQPQHF. The CDR3, as DNA: TGTGCCAGCAGCGTAGGCGATAGCAATCAGCCCCAGCATTTT.

The V call is TRBV2, the J call TRBJ2-1, with 7 bases matching TRBD2. This CDR3 comprises 16 residues. J lost 0 bases, V lost 1 base, and 3 bases had no gene match. Germline CDR1 and CDR2: SNHLY and FYNNEI. CDR3 DNA sequence: TGTGCCAGCAGTGAAGGGCTAGCGGACTCCTACAATGAGCAGTTCTTC. It specifies CASSEGLADSYNEQFF.

The chain is built from TRBV27 and TRBJ2-1, with 8 bases matching TRBD2. There are 15 residues in the CDR3. Looked up from germline, CDR1 is MNHEY and CDR2 is SMNVEV (reference sequence). Germline trimming cut 5 bases from V and 7 bases from J; bases unmatched to any gene: 10. The CDR3, as DNA: TGTGCCAGCAGTATCGGAGCGGGAGTACTTAATGAGCAGTTCTTC. As protein: CASSIGAGVLNEQFF.

The J gene is TRBJ2-2, the V gene TRBV6-5; 8 positions agree with TRBD1. Germline V CDR1 and CDR2: MNHEY, SVGAGI. Germline trimming cut 0 bases from V and 4 bases from J; bases unmatched to any gene: 4. The CDR3 consists of 16 residues. As DNA, the CDR3 is TGTGCCAGCAGTTACTCGAACAGGGGGGCCACCGGGGAGCTGTTTTTT. This gives the protein CASSYSNRGATGELFF.

In this sample, this clone turned up once. The chain couples TRBV11-2 to TRBJ2-6, with TRBD1 as a possible D gene (6 bases). The CDR3 has 17 residues. With 5 bases removed from V and 5 bases from J, the gap between germline ends came to 19 bases. Germline CDR1 is SGHAT and CDR2 is FQNNGV. CDR3 DNA: TGTGCCAGCAGCCAAGAGTTTAGGGGGTTCTGGGCCAACGTCCTGACTTTC. Its protein product is CASSQEFRGFWANVLTF.

The V gene is TRBV9, the J gene TRBJ1-2; D is ambiguous. CDR1 is SGDLS and CDR2 is YYNGEE in the germline V gene. Trimming took 5 bases from V and 2 from J, leaving 7 bases between them. CDR3 length: 12 residues. CDR3 amino acids: CASRWGNYGYTF. In DNA form, the CDR3 reads TGTGCCAGCAGGTGGGGAAACTATGGCTACACCTTC.

The genes are TRBV10-3 and TRBJ2-3, with TRBD2 identical over 14 bases. Trimming took 5 bases from V and 6 from J; bases not matched to a gene: 7. Germline V gives CDR1 ENHRY, CDR2 SYGVKD. The CDR3 loop spans 16 amino acids. The CDR3 loop reads CAISLPGLAGEDTQYF. CDR3 bases: TGTGCCATCAGTCTACCGGGACTAGCGGGAGAGGATACGCAGTATTTT.

Remarks on this clone: The sample has other DNA sequences that encode this CDR3 too. This chain joins TRBV7-9 and TRBJ1-2, with D possibly TRBD1 on 5 matching bases. The V and J ends lost 1 base and 4 bases respectively, with 7 bases between them. The CDR3 contains 13 residues. From germline, CDR1 is SEHNR and CDR2 FQNEAQ (reference sequence). The CDR3 nucleotides are TGTGCCAGCAGCTTAGGACAGCCCTATGGCTACACCTTC. Residues: CASSLGQPYGYTF. The variable domain in full, completed from reference TRBV7-9 and TRBJ1-2, reads DTGVSQNPRHKITKRGQNVTFRCDPISEHNRLYWYRQTLGQGPEFLTYFQNEAQLEKSRLLSDRFSAERPKGSFSTLEIQRTEQGDSAMYLCASSLGQPYGYTFGSGTRLTVV.

V usage is TRBV6-6 and J usage is TRBJ2-5, with D possibly matching TRBD2 (6 bases). CDR3 length: 14 amino acids. Trimming left V 2 bases short and J 2 bases short, with 9 bases between. The germline gives CDR1 MNHNY, CDR2 SVGAGI (reference sequence). The CDR3 bases are TGTGCCAGCAGTTACATGGGGGGACAAGAGACCCAGTACTTC. Residues: CASSYMGGQETQYF.

The chain carries TRBV7-8 and TRBJ2-7, with TRBD2 matching over 7 bases. This CDR3 comprises 15 residues. Trimming removed 2 bases from V and 0 bases from J; junction bases left unmatched: 4. CDR1 is SGHVS, CDR2 FQNEAQ, per germline. In DNA form, the CDR3 reads TGTGCCAGCAGCTTACCCGGGACTACCTCCTACGAGCAGTACTTC. Amino acid sequence: CASSLPGTTSYEQYF.